This passage covers 17 T cell receptor beta chains from one sample sequenced in a study of T cells in Graves' hyperthyroidism and ophthalmopathy. TCR beta CDR3 sequences were amplified from RNA transcripts. TCR CDR3 regions were first amplified by RT-PCR with HTBI primers. One entry per CDR3 protein, called by TCRdb with MiXCR from the multiplex PCR reads. The sample has some 510,000 distinct CDR3 sequences, less than 25% seen once; the top ten hold about 25%. The sample consisted of blood. The receptor source for this set is a young man with Graves' hyperthyroidism.

This clonotype was counted a few times. V and J are TRBV27 and TRBJ2-7, with a possible D match to TRBD2 (6 bases). The CDR3 totals 19 residues. Germline V gene lookup returns CDR1 MNHEY and CDR2 SMNVEV (reference sequence). Between the trimmed V and J ends, which lost 6 bases and 3 bases, there was a span of 30 bases. In nucleotides, the CDR3 is TGTGCCAGCAGAGCTAGCGTACGCACAAAGCCCTTTTGGGACTACGAGCAGTACTTC. Protein sequence: CASRASVRTKPFWDYEQYF.

This clonotype has at least ten counts. The chain is built from TRBV11-2 and TRBJ1-2; D unresolved. The germline gives CDR1 SGHAT, CDR2 FQNNGV. Deletions cut 0 bases from V and 4 bases from J, with 12 bases between. There are 15 residues in the CDR3. The CDR3 reads CASSLERASAYGYTF. DNA of the CDR3: TGTGCCAGCAGCTTAGAGAGGGCGTCAGCCTATGGCTACACCTTC.

In its sample, this clonotype was seen many times. This chain joins TRBV9 and TRBJ2-6; D not certain. Germline CDR1 and CDR2: SGDLS and YYNGEE. V was pared by 4 bases and J by 0 bases, with 14 bases between. The CDR3 runs 17 residues. The CDR3 coding sequence is TGTGCCAGCAGCCTCCAAACAGCCCTCTCTGGGGCCAACGTCCTGACTTTC. As protein: CASSLQTALSGANVLTF.

This clonotype was counted many times. This chain joins TRBV5-1 and TRBJ2-2, with D tentatively TRBD1 (6 bases). The V and J ends lost 4 bases and 7 bases respectively, with 11 bases between them. Germline V gives CDR1 SGHRS, CDR2 YFSETQ. CDR3 length: 13 amino acids. CDR3 nucleotides: TGCGCCAGCAGCCCGACAGGCGGCGGGGAGCTGTTTTTT. The encoded protein is CASSPTGGGELFF. Supplemented by reference TRBV5-1 and TRBJ2-2, the full variable domain reads KAGVTQTPRYLIKTRGQQVTLSCSPISGHRSVSWYQQTPGQGLQFLFEYFSETQRNKGNFPGRFSGRQFSNSRSEMNVSTLELGDSALYLCASSPTGGGELFFGEGSRLTVL.

This clonotype came up many times. This rearrangement joins TRBV10-3 to TRBJ1-5, with D possibly matching TRBD1 (5 bases). V was trimmed by 10 bases and J by 0 bases, leaving 16 bases between them. Germline CDR1 and CDR2: ENHRY and SYGVKD. The length of the CDR3 is 15 residues. The CDR3 spells CATRRDGYSNQPQHF. DNA for the CDR3: TGTGCCACCCGACGGGACGGCTATAGCAATCAGCCCCAGCATTTT.

This clonotype has more than one count but fewer than ten. In DNA, the CDR3 is TGTGCCAGCAGCCAAGATATCGCGGAGATCGAGACCCAGTACTTC. Residues: CASSQDIAEIETQYF. The chain couples TRBV3-1 to TRBJ2-5, with D hard to call. The CDR3 runs 15 residues. The V gene's germline CDR1 is LGHDT and CDR2 YNNKEL (reference sequence). The V end was cut by 0 bases, the J end by 5 bases, with 13 bases between.

Ten or more counts support this clonotype. The chain recombines TRBV28 with TRBJ2-7; tentatively, D is TRBD1 (6 bases). The V end was cut by 5 bases, the J end by 12 bases, with 20 bases between. CDR3 length: 13 amino acids. CDR1 and CDR2 (germline): MDHEN, SYDVKM. The CDR3 loop reads CASSPQGFGGLYF. As DNA, the CDR3 is TGTGCCAGCAGTCCCCAAGGATTTGGGGGCCTGTACTTC.

This clonotype was seen only a few times. The chain recombines TRBV10-3 with TRBJ1-5; 9 positions match TRBD1. V dropped 10 bases and J dropped 8; count of bases not matched to a gene: 21. Per germline, CDR1 ENHRY and CDR2 SYGVKD. The CDR3 sequence is 17 residues long. The CDR3 DNA reads as TGTGCCACCCTAGCTGGGACAGGGTGGTTTCTTGGGGAGCCCCAGCATTTT. It translates to CATLAGTGWFLGEPQHF.

J is TRBJ2-5 and V is TRBV30, with D perhaps matching TRBD2 (7 bases). V was cut by 2 bases and J by 5 bases, with 27 bases left in between. Per germline, CDR1 GTSNPN and CDR2 SVGIG (reference sequence). This CDR3 region has 18 residues. CDR3 coding DNA: TGTGCCTGGAGTCTCCCCGAAGTCCGCGGGGGCAAGGAGGAGACCCAGTACTTC. Translation gives CAWSLPEVRGGKEETQYF.

This clonotype was detected many times. The gene calls are TRBV29-1 and TRBJ2-7; a possible D gene is TRBD2 (5 bases). With 4 bases removed from V and 5 bases from J, the gap between germline ends came to 18 bases. The germline V gene encodes CDR1 SQVTM and CDR2 ANQGSEA. The CDR3 has 14 residues. The CDR3 nucleotides are TGCAGCGTTGGTAAAGACCCAACCGGGGACGAGCAGTACTTC. Translating gives CSVGKDPTGDEQYF.

The rearrangement joins TRBV10-3 to TRBJ2-2; the match to TRBD1 covers 7 bases. Germline lookup yields CDR1 ENHRY and CDR2 SYGVKD. With 11 bases clipped from V and 1 base from J, the junction kept 4 bases outside the gene matches. The CDR3 extends over 13 amino acids. CDR3 in amino acids: CAVTGVNTGELFF. The CDR3 DNA sequence: TGTGCCGTCACAGGGGTGAACACCGGGGAGCTGTTTTTT.

The rearrangement links TRBV6-5 to TRBJ2-2, with a tentative D call TRBD1 (5 bases). With 2 bases removed from V and 2 bases from J, the gap between germline ends came to 12 bases. Germline V CDR1 and CDR2: MNHEY, SVGAGI. The CDR3 runs to 16 residues. CDR3 coding DNA: TGTGCCAGCAGTTACGAAGGGGCCAAAAACACCGGGGAGCTGTTTTTT. Translated, it gives CASSYEGAKNTGELFF.

This clonotype has a count of ten or more. J is TRBJ2-7 and V is TRBV24-1, with D unclear. Between the trimmed V and J ends, which lost 2 bases and 0 bases, there was a span of 10 bases. This CDR3 contains 15 residues. Germline lookup yields CDR1 KGHDR and CDR2 SFDVKD. DNA of the CDR3: TGTGCCACCAGTGATTCGGCGGTGAGCTCCTACGAGCAGTACTTC. It translates to CATSDSAVSSYEQYF.

This clonotype was seen at least ten times. The V gene is TRBV4-2, the J gene TRBJ1-5; D might be TRBD1 (5 bases). The CDR3 is 15 residues long. CDR1 and CDR2 from the germline V gene are LGHNA and YNFKEQ. With 0 bases removed from V and 1 base from J, the gap between germline ends came to 7 bases. The CDR3, as DNA: TGTGCCAGCAGCCAAGAAGGGGAGAGCAATCAGCCCCAGCATTTT. Its translation: CASSQEGESNQPQHF.

Ten or more counts support this clonotype. At one of its ends the junction is not consistent with the germline gene, which may arise from a read error. This chain links TRBV6-1 with TRBJ1-1; D not certain. The germline V gene has CDR1 MNHNS and CDR2 SASEGT. The CDR3 loop spans 15 amino acids. CDR3 region: CASRESGSINTEVFF. The CDR3 region has the DNA TGTGCCAGTAGAGAGAGCGGGAGCATAAACACTGAAGTTTTCTTT.

For this clonotype: This CDR3 fails to terminate in the conserved phenylalanine or tryptophan, so it likely reflects a read error. The V call is TRBV7-9, the J call TRBJ2-2, with D unclear. The CDR3 runs to 13 residues. The V end lost 5 bases, the J end lost 4 bases, and 8 bases lay between the germline ends. Germline CDR1 and CDR2: SEHNR and FQNEAQ (reference sequence). The CDR3 sequence is CASSRSITGELFL. In nucleotides, the CDR3 is TGTGCCAGCAGCCGCTCAATCACCGGGGAGCTGTTTTTG.

This chain uses TRBV30 with TRBJ1-2, with D possibly being TRBD1 (5 bases). CDR1 is GTSNPN, CDR2 SVGIG, per germline (reference sequence). The CDR3 runs to 14 residues. Trimming removed 2 bases from V and 6 bases from J, with 16 bases in between. The CDR3 protein is CAWSWGGAVDGYTF. The CDR3 DNA sequence: TGTGCCTGGAGTTGGGGGGGAGCGGTCGATGGCTACACCTTC.